The next 23 T cell receptor beta chains were all read from a single sample in a study of prognosis after radiotherapy for stage I lung cancer. Multiplex PCR in two rounds served to amplify TCR beta CDR3 from genomic DNA. The first round of PCR was done with primers that matched each TRBV and TRBJ gene. TCRdb reprocessed the multiplex PCR reads via MiXCR and lists one record per CDR3 protein. The sample contains some 13,000 distinct CDR3 sequences, about 51% of which appear only once. The sequenced sample was PBMCs, obtained before or after stereotactic body radiation therapy (not recorded which). Receptor source: a donor over 45 with non-small cell lung cancer.

As to this clonotype: Its ends do not fully match the called genes, so a read error is possible. The chain carries TRBV6-2 or TRBV6-3 and TRBJ1-4; D might be TRBD1 (5 bases). Germline V gene data show CDR1 as MNHEY and CDR2 as SVGEGT. CDR3 length equals 13 residues. CDR3 sequence (DNA): TGTGCCACCAGGGAAAGGGCCGCTGAAGAACTGTTTTTT. It translates to CATRERAAEELFF.

The gene calls are TRBV24-1 and TRBJ2-3; maybe TRBD1 (6 bases). From germline, CDR1 is KGHDR and CDR2 SFDVKD. The CDR3 covers 13 residues. The V end lost 3 bases, the J end lost 6 bases, and 9 bases lay between the germline ends. The CDR3 nucleotides read TGTGCCACCAGTGATCCAGGGGCTGATACGCAGTATTTT. Translated: CATSDPGADTQYF.

Concerning this clonotype itself: With only one base between it and a far larger clone, this is likely a read error. The rearrangement joins TRBV6-4 to TRBJ1-4, with D unresolved. Germline assignment: CDR1 MRHNA and CDR2 SNTAGT. The CDR3 covers 13 residues. DNA for the CDR3: TGTGCCAGCAGTGAAACCGGGCGTGAAAGACTGTTTTTT. Its translation: CASSETGRERLFF.

Comment on this clonotype: A far larger clone is off by one base, so a read error is likely. The gene calls are TRBV6-8 and TRBJ2-7; 8 positions agree with TRBD1. Germline V gene lookup returns CDR1 MNHGY and CDR2 SAAAGT. CDR3 length equals 18 residues. V trimming: 5 bases; J trimming: 4 bases; junction bases outside the gene matches: 19. As DNA, the CDR3 is TGTGCCAGCAGTAGACAGGGGTCGATCAGAGGGACTGCTTACGAGCAGTACTTC. Protein product: CASSRQGSIRGTAYEQYF.

This clonotype was seen repeatedly, ten times or more. This sequence joins TRBV10-3 and TRBJ1-2; 7 nucleotides agree with TRBD1. Germline V gives CDR1 ENHRY, CDR2 SYGVKD. CDR3 length equals 14 residues. Unmatched junction bases numbered 10, after V lost 4 bases and J lost 8 bases. This CDR3 is CAISGRVQGWGYTF. The CDR3 DNA reads as TGTGCCATCAGTGGAAGGGTACAGGGGTGGGGCTACACCTTC.

This clonotype was detected only a few times. V is TRBV7-8 and J is TRBJ1-1; unclear D gene. The CDR3 is 15 residues long. The V gene's germline CDR1 is SGHVS and CDR2 FQNEAQ. Trimming pared 2 bases from V and 4 bases from J, leaving 14 bases between. The CDR3 loop reads CASSLLGRKSTEAFF. The CDR3 coding sequence is TGTGCCAGCAGCTTACTCGGCAGGAAGAGCACTGAAGCTTTCTTT. The whole variable domain, filled in from reference TRBV7-8 and TRBJ1-1, reads GAGVSQSPRYKVAKRGQDVALRCDPISGHVSLFWYQQALGQGPEFLTYFQNEAQLDKSGLPSDRFFAERPEGSVSTLKIQRTQQEDSAVYLCASSLLGRKSTEAFFGQGTRLTVV.

The rearrangement joins TRBV24-1 to TRBJ2-3, with 9 bases identical to TRBD2. Germline CDR1 is KGHDR and CDR2 is SFDVKD. The CDR3 is 18 amino acids. J was trimmed by 5 bases and V by 7 bases; bases with no gene match: 18. The CDR3 DNA sequence: TGTGCCACCAGCGCCACGGGTGTGCGGGAGGGCCCAATAGATACGCAGTATTTT. Its translation is CATSATGVREGPIDTQYF.

This clonotype was recorded many times. CDR3 sequence: CASSYRGPREAFF. The CDR3 coding sequence is TGTGCCAGCAGTTACAGGGGACCTCGTGAAGCTTTCTTT. The J gene is TRBJ1-1, the V gene TRBV6-9; TRBD1 might be the D (6 bases). In germline, CDR1 is MNHGY, CDR2 SVAAGI. The CDR3 contains 13 residues. V was trimmed by 3 bases and J by 7 bases, leaving 12 bases between them.

V and J are TRBV20-1 and TRBJ2-1; 7 nucleotides align to TRBD2. CDR1 is DFQATT and CDR2 is SNEGSKA in the germline V gene (reference sequence). J lost 7 bases, V lost 0 bases, and 15 bases had no gene match. The CDR3 spans 17 residues. The CDR3 sequence: CSARDGIAGAAPNEQFF. The CDR3 bases are TGCAGTGCTAGAGATGGGATTGCGGGAGCGGCTCCAAATGAGCAGTTCTTC.

By share, this clonotype counts as medium-sized (0.01 to 0.1%). J is TRBJ2-1 and V is TRBV20-1; 10 bases fit TRBD2. The CDR3 spans 14 residues. V was pared by 7 bases and J by 5 bases, with 8 bases of the junction left unmatched. Germline CDR1 is DFQATT and CDR2 is SNEGSKA (reference sequence). CDR3 loop: CSGRTSGPNNEQFF. The CDR3 DNA follows: TGCAGTGGAAGGACTAGCGGCCCGAACAATGAGCAGTTCTTC.

This chain uses TRBV11-2 with TRBJ2-2; 7 nucleotides match TRBD2. Germline V lookup: CDR1 SGHAT, CDR2 FQNNGV. V lost 0 bases, J lost 6 bases, and 1 base stayed unmatched. This CDR3 is 14 amino acids long. CDR3 residues: CASSLEGGAGELFF. The CDR3 region has the DNA TGTGCCAGCAGCTTAGAGGGAGGGGCCGGGGAGCTGTTTTTT.

With regard to this clonotype: The CDR3 does not end in the conserved phenylalanine or tryptophan, so this is likely a read error. The chain uses TRBV24-1 and TRBJ2-5; D may be TRBD2 (5 bases). CDR1 KGHDR and CDR2 SFDVKD come from the germline V gene. The CDR3 length is 13 residues. The CDR3 nucleotides read TGTGACACCAGTGAGGGTAGCGTAGAGACCCAGTACCTC. Its protein product is CDTSEGSVETQYL.

This clonotype was observed at least ten times. J is TRBJ1-1 and V is TRBV29-1; possibly TRBD1 for D (5 bases). Trimming shortened V by 1 base and J by 4 bases, and 16 bases separated the two germline ends. This CDR3 region has 15 residues. Germline-derived CDR1 and CDR2 are SQVTM and ANQGSEA. The CDR3 nucleotides are TGCAGCGTTGAAGTCCTGAGGGGCAAGGGCACTGAAGCTTTCTTT. Translation: CSVEVLRGKGTEAFF.

A few counts support this clonotype. A far larger clone is a single base away, which makes a read error likely. The J gene is TRBJ2-4, the V gene TRBV6-1, with D uncertain. Trimming left V 3 bases short and J 0 bases short, with 12 bases between. The CDR3 contains 16 residues. Germline V gene sequence: CDR1 MNHNS, CDR2 SASEGT. The CDR3 DNA follows: TGTGCCAGCAGTGACTGGGGATCGTTAGCCAAAAACATTCAGTACTTC. Amino acid sequence: CASSDWGSLAKNIQYF.

In its sample, this clonotype was seen many times. The chain has TRBV6-4 and TRBJ1-5, with D perhaps TRBD1 (5 bases). Per germline, CDR1 MRHNA and CDR2 SNTAGT. Trimming removed 5 bases from V and 0 bases from J, with 11 bases in between. There are 15 residues in the CDR3. CDR3 amino acids: CASSPGTYSNQPQHF. The CDR3 bases are TGTGCCAGCAGTCCCGGGACGTATAGCAATCAGCCCCAGCATTTT.

This clonotype was recorded at least ten times. The chain recombines TRBV5-6 with TRBJ2-3; 13 bases fit TRBD2. Germline values: CDR1 SGHDT, CDR2 YYEEEE. The V segment lost 3 bases and the J segment 6 bases; nucleotides outside the gene matches: 4. The CDR3 is made up of 15 amino acids. In DNA form, the CDR3 reads TGTGCCAGCAGCTCGGGACTAGCGGGAACCGATACGCAGTATTTT. Its protein is CASSSGLAGTDTQYF.

Of note for this clonotype: A far larger clone is a single base away, which makes a read error likely. Without the conserved terminal phenylalanine or tryptophan, this CDR3 likely stems from a read error. V gene TRBV6-4 combines with J gene TRBJ2-1; TRBD2 matches 11 bases. The CDR3 is 15 residues long. CDR1 MRHNA and CDR2 SNTAGT come from the germline V gene. Losses at the gene ends were 4 bases for V and 9 bases for J; bases not matched to a gene: 8. This CDR3 is CASSVSGRAGSEQFL. In DNA, the CDR3 is TGTGCCAGCAGTGTTAGCGGGAGGGCCGGTAGTGAGCAGTTCTTA.

V is TRBV27 and J is TRBJ2-2, with 11 bases matching TRBD2. The CDR3 is made up of 20 amino acids. Germline V CDR1 and CDR2: MNHEY, SMNVEV (reference sequence). Trimming cost V 2 bases and J 5 bases; bases outside gene matches: 16. CDR3 nucleotide sequence: TGTGCCAGCAGTTTAGCAGCCCCGGGACTAGCGGTAGAGGGTACCGGGGAGCTGTTTTTT. Translating it yields CASSLAAPGLAVEGTGELFF.

This clonotype rates as medium-sized. V is TRBV7-8 and J is TRBJ2-1, with D tentatively TRBD1 (6 bases). The germline CDR1 and CDR2 sequences are SGHVS and FQNEAQ. This CDR3 has 15 residues. V shed 1 base and J shed 10 bases, with 17 bases lying between them. The CDR3 DNA follows: TGTGCCAGCAGCTTAGGCAGGGGCCCATCCGGCGAGCAGTTCTTC. Its translation: CASSLGRGPSGEQFF. Variable domain in full (rest from reference TRBV7-8 and TRBJ2-1): GAGVSQSPRYKVAKRGQDVALRCDPISGHVSLFWYQQALGQGPEFLTYFQNEAQLDKSGLPSDRFFAERPEGSVSTLKIQRTQQEDSAVYLCASSLGRGPSGEQFFGPGTRLTVL.

This clonotype is labeled as medium-sized. The chain is built from TRBV28 and TRBJ2-1, with D possibly TRBD1 on 6 matching bases. Germline V CDR1 and CDR2: MDHEN, SYDVKM. The V gene lost 7 bases and the J gene lost 7 bases, with 17 bases spanning the gap. The CDR3 has 14 amino acids. The DNA for the CDR3 is TGTGCCAGCACGTGGAGCACAGGGTGGAATGAGCAGTTCTTC. Its protein is CASTWSTGWNEQFF. The full variable domain, completed using reference TRBV28 and TRBJ2-1, is DVKVTQSSRYLVKRTGEKVFLECVQDMDHENMFWYRQDPGLGLRLIYFSYDVKMKEKGDIPEGYSVSREKKERFSLILESASTNQTSMYLCASTWSTGWNEQFFGPGTRLTVL.

This clonotype was found many times. The chain links TRBV18 to TRBJ2-2; D gene uncertain. CDR3 size: 12 residues. Germline lookup yields CDR1 KGHSH and CDR2 LQKENI. Trimming pared 5 bases from V and 2 bases from J, leaving 3 bases between. The CDR3 DNA sequence: TGTGCCAGCTCAGCTAACACCGGGGAGCTGTTTTTT. Translating it yields CASSANTGELFF.

This clonotype has a handful of counts. J is TRBJ2-2 and V is TRBV6-1, with 8 positions matching TRBD1. J was trimmed by 3 bases and V by 6 bases; bases with no gene match: 6. There are 15 residues in the CDR3. The germline CDR1 and CDR2 sequences are MNHNS and SASEGT. CDR3 amino acids: CASRPGTGDTGELFF. In nucleotides, the CDR3 is TGTGCCAGCAGACCCGGGACAGGCGACACCGGGGAGCTGTTTTTT.

The table lists this clonotype with many counts. This may be a read error: a much more frequent sequence differs by one nucleotide. CDR3 region: CASRRLAGVPVYEQYF. The CDR3 bases are TGTGCCAGCAGAAGACTAGCGGGAGTGCCGGTATACGAGCAGTACTTC. The chain recombines TRBV6-2 or TRBV6-3 with TRBJ2-7; TRBD2 matches at 12 bases. The CDR3 covers 16 residues. V was pared by 6 bases and J by 4 bases, with 10 bases of the junction left unmatched. Germline V gene lookup returns CDR1 MNHEY and CDR2 SVGEGT.